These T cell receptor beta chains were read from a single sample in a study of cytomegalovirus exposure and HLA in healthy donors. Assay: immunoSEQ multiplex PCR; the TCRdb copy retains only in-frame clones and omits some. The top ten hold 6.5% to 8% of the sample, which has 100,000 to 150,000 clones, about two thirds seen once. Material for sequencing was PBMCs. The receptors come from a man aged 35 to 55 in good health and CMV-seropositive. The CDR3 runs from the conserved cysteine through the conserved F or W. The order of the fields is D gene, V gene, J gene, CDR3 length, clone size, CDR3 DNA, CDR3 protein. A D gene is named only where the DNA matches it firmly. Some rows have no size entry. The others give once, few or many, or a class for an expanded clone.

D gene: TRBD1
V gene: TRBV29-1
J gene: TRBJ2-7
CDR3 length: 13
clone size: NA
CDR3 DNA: TGCAGCGTCCTGACAGGGAAAACCTACGAGCAGTACTTC
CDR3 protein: CSVLTGKTYEQYF

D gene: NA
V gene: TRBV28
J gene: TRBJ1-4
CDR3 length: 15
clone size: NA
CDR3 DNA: TGTGCCAGCAGTTTATGGAGGGCTACTAATGAAAAACTGTTTTTT
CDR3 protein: CASSLWRATNEKLFF

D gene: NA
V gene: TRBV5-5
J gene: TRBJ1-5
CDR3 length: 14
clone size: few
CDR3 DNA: TGTGCCAGCAGCTTGGAATTACAGGGTAGGCCCCAGCATTTT
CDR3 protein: CASSLELQGRPQHF

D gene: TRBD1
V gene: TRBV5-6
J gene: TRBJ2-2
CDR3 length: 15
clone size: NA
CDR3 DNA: TGTGCCAGCAGCTTCACAGGGGTGGACACCGGGGAGCTGTTTTTT
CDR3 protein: CASSFTGVDTGELFF

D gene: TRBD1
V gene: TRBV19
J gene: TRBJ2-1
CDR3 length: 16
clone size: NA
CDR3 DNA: TGTGCCAGTAGAAAAGGGACAGGGAGCTCCTACAATGAGCAGTTCTTC
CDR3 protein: CASRKGTGSSYNEQFF

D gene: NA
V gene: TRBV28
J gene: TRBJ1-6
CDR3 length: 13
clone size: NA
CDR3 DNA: TGTGCCAGCACCCGACAGACTAATTCACCCCTCCACTTT
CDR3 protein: CASTRQTNSPLHF

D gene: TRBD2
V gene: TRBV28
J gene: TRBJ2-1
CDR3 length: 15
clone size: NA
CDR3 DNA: TGTGCCAGCAGCGAAACGGGACTAGCTATCAATGAGCAGTTCTTC
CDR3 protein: CASSETGLAINEQFF

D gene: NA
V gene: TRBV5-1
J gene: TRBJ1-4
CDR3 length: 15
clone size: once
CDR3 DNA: TGCGCCAGCAGTCCAGCCGGGGCAACTAATGAAAAACTGTTTTTT
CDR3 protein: CASSPAGATNEKLFF

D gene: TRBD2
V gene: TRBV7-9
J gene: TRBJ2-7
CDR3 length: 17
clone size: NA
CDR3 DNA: TGTTCCAGCAGCTCGGGAATCGGAGCGGGAGGCAACTACGAGCAGTACTTC
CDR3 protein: CSSSSGIGAGGNYEQYF

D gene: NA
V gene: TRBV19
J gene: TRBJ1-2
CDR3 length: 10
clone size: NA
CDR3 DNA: TGTGCCAGTAGTGGACAGGGCTACACCTTC
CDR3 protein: CASSGQGYTF

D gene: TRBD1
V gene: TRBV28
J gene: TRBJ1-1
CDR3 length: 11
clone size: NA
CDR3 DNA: TGTGCCAGCTCTGAGGACAGGGAAACTTTCTTT
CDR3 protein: CASSEDRETFF

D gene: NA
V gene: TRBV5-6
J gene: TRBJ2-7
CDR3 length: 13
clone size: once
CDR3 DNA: TGTGCCAGCAGCTTAACAGGGTCCTACGAGCAGTACTTC
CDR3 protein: CASSLTGSYEQYF

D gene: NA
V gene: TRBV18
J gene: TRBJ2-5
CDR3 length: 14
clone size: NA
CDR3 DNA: TGTGCCAGCTCACCTTCCAGCTACCAAGAGGCCCAGTACTTC
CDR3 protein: CASSPSSYQEAQYF

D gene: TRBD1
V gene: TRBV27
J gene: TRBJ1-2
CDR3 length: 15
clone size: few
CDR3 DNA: TGTGCCAGCAGTTTAACAGGGGCTACTAACTATGGCTACACCTTC
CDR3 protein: CASSLTGATNYGYTF

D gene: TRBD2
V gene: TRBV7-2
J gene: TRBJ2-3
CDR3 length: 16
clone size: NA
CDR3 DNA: TGTGCCAGCAGGAGACTAGCGGGCCCTAGCACAGATACGCAGTATTTT
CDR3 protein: CASRRLAGPSTDTQYF

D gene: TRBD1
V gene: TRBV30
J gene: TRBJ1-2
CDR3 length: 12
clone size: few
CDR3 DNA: TGTGCCTGGGGACAGGGGGGCAATGGCTACACCTTC
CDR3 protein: CAWGQGGNGYTF

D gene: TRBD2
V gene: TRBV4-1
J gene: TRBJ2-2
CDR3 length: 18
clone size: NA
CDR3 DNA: TGCGCCAGCGGCCAAGTACCCCTAGCGGGAGTAGACACCGGGGAGCTGTTTTTT
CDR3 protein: CASGQVPLAGVDTGELFF

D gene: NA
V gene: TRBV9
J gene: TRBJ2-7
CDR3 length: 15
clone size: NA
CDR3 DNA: TGTGCCAGCAGCGTAGGGGGGGACAGTCTACACGAGCAGTACTTC
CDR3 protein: CASSVGGDSLHEQYF